This T cell receptor (beta chain) derives from a study of blood T cell repertoires in COVID-19. As for the study in general: Samples taken during acute and convalescent COVID-19 were collected in the United States, Italy and Spain. Sample material is recorded as cDNA or gDNA derived from T cells, B-cell-depleted T cells, or PBMCs.

Ages ranged from 18 to 89 years, with residence in around 24 US areas. Method: immunoSEQ multiplex PCR; TCRdb's copy keeps in-frame clones and lacks some. The sample carries approximately 450,000 clones, approximately 90% recorded once. The CDR3 has 17 residues. The trim removed 1 base at V and 1 base at J, leaving 11 bases unmatched. Germline V gene sequence: CDR1 SQVTM, CDR2 ANQGSEA. This rearrangement joins TRBV29-1 to TRBJ2-3; 7 bases line up with TRBD2. The TCR originated in a man aged 25-45 years who had recovered from COVID-19. Sequenced sample: PBMCs or T cells enriched from blood (not recorded which). The CDR3 reads CSVEGLAEERGTDTQYF. CDR3 DNA: TGCAGCGTTGAAGGGCTAGCGGAAGAACGTGGCACAGATACGCAGTATTTT.